The rows below give T cell receptor beta chains drawn from one sample of a study of identifying expanded T cells in peripheral blood. TCRdb keeps only in-frame clones here, not all; method: immunoSEQ multiplex PCR. There are about 100,000 clones in the sample; approximately 88% occur only once, and 5% to 6.5% lies in the top ten. Sequenced input: blood. These receptors all come from a person between 18 and 75 years old in good health. The CDR3 runs from the conserved cysteine through the conserved F or W. The D gene is left open where the match is weak. Clone size is shown for a subset of rows, as once, few, many or a class of expanded clone.

d_gene | abundance | j_gene | v_gene | CDR3aa | CDR3nt
- | few | TRBJ2-3 | TRBV2 | CASSDGTNTGSGADTQYF | TGTGCCAGCAGTGACGGGACCAATACAGGGAGTGGGGCAGATACGCAGTATTTT
TRBD1 | - | TRBJ1-2 | TRBV7-9 | CASSLAETGNYGYTF | TGTGCCAGCAGCTTAGCCGAGACAGGGAACTATGGCTACACCTTC
- | - | TRBJ2-7 | TRBV4-2 | CASSQGQISYEQYF | TGTGCCAGCAGCCAAGGACAGATCTCCTACGAGCAGTACTTC
TRBD2 | - | TRBJ2-1 | TRBV7-9 | CASSMTSENSEQFF | TGTGCCAGCAGCATGACTAGCGAGAATTCTGAGCAGTTCTTC
- | - | TRBJ2-7 | TRBV6-1 | CASSEAWTYEQYF | TGTGCCAGCAGTGAAGCGTGGACCTACGAGCAGTACTTC
- | - | TRBJ2-7 | TRBV11-2 | CASSFMIEQYF | TGTGCCAGCAGCTTTATGATCGAGCAGTACTTC
- | - | TRBJ1-2 | TRBV29-1 | CSVEDGLKGSYGYTF | TGCAGCGTTGAAGATGGTCTTAAGGGCTCCTATGGCTACACCTTC
- | - | TRBJ2-5 | TRBV9 | CASSVGLATEETQYF | TGTGCCAGCAGCGTAGGGCTAGCGACCGAAGAGACCCAGTACTTC
- | - | TRBJ1-5 | TRBV19 | CASSIPGVEKPSNQPQHF | TGTGCCAGTAGTATTCCAGGAGTGGAGAAACCTAGCAATCAGCCCCAGCATTTT
TRBD1 | - | TRBJ2-7 | TRBV7-3 | CASSPDRGPNEQYF | TGTGCCAGCAGCCCGGACAGGGGGCCCAACGAGCAGTACTTC
- | - | TRBJ2-1 | TRBV9 | CASSPNLYGDNEQFF | TGTGCCAGCAGCCCTAACCTATACGGGGACAATGAGCAGTTCTTC
- | - | TRBJ2-5 | TRBV5-1 | CASSLAAGRQETQYF | TGCGCCAGCAGCTTGGCCGCGGGGCGCCAAGAGACCCAGTACTTC
TRBD1 | once | TRBJ2-7 | TRBV5-5 | CASSFRATGGNEQYF | TGTGCCAGCAGCTTCCGGGCGACAGGGGGAAACGAGCAGTACTTC
- | once | TRBJ1-2 | TRBV9 | CASSGTVNYGYTF | TGTGCCAGCAGCGGGACGGTGAACTATGGCTACACCTTC
- | once | TRBJ1-3 | TRBV5-1 | CASSLKEAPSGNTIYF | TGCGCCAGCAGCTTGAAGGAGGCCCCTTCTGGAAACACCATATATTTT
TRBD1 | - | TRBJ1-5 | TRBV6-6 | CASSQGQGGHQPQHF | TGTGCCAGCAGTCAAGGACAGGGGGGCCATCAGCCCCAGCATTTT
- | - | TRBJ1-4 | TRBV5-6 | CASRGTGKDEKLFF | TGTGCCAGCAGAGGTACAGGGAAAGATGAAAAACTGTTTTTT
TRBD2 | once | TRBJ2-1 | TRBV11-2 | CASSKGTSGSRQFF | TGTGCCAGCAGCAAAGGGACTAGCGGGAGCCGGCAGTTCTTC
- | - | TRBJ2-1 | TRBV9 | CASSVRDNEQFF | TGTGCCAGCAGCGTTAGAGACAATGAGCAGTTCTTC
- | - | TRBJ1-2 | TRBV5-4 | CASSLGDIYGYTF | TGTGCCAGCAGCTTGGGGGACATCTATGGCTACACCTTC
- | - | TRBJ1-2 | TRBV7-9 | CASSLGRQGAIEYGYTF | TGTGCCAGCAGCTTAGGACGCCAAGGGGCTATAGAATATGGCTACACCTTC
- | - | TRBJ1-2 | TRBV11-2 | CASSPQSNYGYTF | TGTGCCAGCAGCCCCCAGTCTAACTATGGCTACACCTTC
- | - | TRBJ2-7 | TRBV21-1 | CASSKGGIAGRMQYF | TGTGCCAGCAGCAAAGGCGGGATTGCAGGGAGAATGCAGTACTTC
TRBD1 | - | TRBJ1-1 | TRBV11-3 | CASSSGQSGTEAFF | TGTGCCAGCAGCTCGGGACAGTCGGGCACTGAAGCTTTCTTT
TRBD1 | - | TRBJ1-2 | TRBV5-4 | CASSPWVTGGEYGYTF | TGTGCCAGCAGTCCCTGGGTGACAGGGGGGGAATATGGCTACACCTTC
- | - | TRBJ1-2 | TRBV7-9 | CASSPAGTPYSNGYTF | TGTGCCAGCAGCCCAGCCGGGACACCCTATAGCAATGGCTACACCTTC
- | few | TRBJ1-1 | TRBV4-2 | CASSQGHSNTEAFF | TGTGCCAGCAGCCAGGGACACTCGAACACTGAAGCTTTCTTT
- | - | TRBJ1-2 | TRBV7-2 | CASGRPGFYGYTF | TGTGCCAGCGGAAGGCCGGGGTTCTATGGCTACACCTTC